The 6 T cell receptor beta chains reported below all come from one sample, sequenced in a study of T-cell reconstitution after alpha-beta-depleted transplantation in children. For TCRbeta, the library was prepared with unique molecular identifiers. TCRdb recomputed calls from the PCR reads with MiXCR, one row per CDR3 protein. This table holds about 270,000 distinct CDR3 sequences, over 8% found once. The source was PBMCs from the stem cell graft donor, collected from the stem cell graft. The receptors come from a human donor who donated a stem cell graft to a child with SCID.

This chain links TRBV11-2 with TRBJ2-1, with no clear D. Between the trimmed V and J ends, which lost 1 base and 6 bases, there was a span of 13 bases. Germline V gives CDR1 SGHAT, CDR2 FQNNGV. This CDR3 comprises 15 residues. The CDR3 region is CASSLAPLGGNEQFF. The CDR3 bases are TGTGCCAGCAGCTTAGCCCCCCTCGGCGGCAATGAGCAGTTCTTC.

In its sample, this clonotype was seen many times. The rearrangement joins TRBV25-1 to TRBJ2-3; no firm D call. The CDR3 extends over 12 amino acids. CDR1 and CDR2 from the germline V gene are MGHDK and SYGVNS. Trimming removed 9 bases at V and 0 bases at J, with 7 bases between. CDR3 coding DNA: TGTGCCAGTGGAAAAAGCACAGATACGCAGTATTTT. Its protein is CASGKSTDTQYF.

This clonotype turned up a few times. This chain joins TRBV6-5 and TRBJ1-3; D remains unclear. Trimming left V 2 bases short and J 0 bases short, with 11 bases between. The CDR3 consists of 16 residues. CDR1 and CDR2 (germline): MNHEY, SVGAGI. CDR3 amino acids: CASSYRLDTSGNTIYF. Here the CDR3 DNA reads TGTGCCAGCAGTTACCGATTAGACACCTCTGGAAACACCATATATTTT.

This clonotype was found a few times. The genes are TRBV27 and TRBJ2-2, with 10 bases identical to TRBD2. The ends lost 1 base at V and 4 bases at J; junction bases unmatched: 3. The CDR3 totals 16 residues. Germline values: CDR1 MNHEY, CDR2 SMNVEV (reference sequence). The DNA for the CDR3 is TGTGCCAGCAGTTTATGGGCTAGCGGGGGCACCGGGGAGCTGTTTTTT. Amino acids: CASSLWASGGTGELFF.

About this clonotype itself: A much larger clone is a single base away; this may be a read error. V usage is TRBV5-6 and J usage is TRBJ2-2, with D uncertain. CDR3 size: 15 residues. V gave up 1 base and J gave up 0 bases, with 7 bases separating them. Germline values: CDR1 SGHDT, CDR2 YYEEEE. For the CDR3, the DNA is TGTGCCAGCAGCTTGTGGACGACGAACACCGGGGAGCTGTTTTTT. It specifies CASSLWTTNTGELFF.

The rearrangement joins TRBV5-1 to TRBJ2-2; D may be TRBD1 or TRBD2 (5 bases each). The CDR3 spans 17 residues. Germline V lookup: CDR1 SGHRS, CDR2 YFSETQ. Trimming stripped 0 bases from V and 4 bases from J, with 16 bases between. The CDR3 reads CASSLDAGSGTTGELFF. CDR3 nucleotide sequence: TGCGCCAGCAGCTTGGACGCCGGGTCCGGGACCACCGGGGAGCTGTTTTTT.